Following are 18 T cell receptor beta chains from one sample sequenced in a study of T cell responses to AZD1222 COVID-19 vaccine. The data were produced by immunoSEQ multiplex PCR, yet TCRdb's version contains in-frame clones alone and is incomplete. The data contain 95,000 to 150,000 clones, 80% to 95% of them singletons. Sequences were derived from peripheral blood, sampled on day 0 of MenACWY control vaccination. The receptors stem from an adult in good health.

The chain is built from TRBV7-2 and TRBJ1-2; a weak D match, TRBD1 (5 bases). The germline gives CDR1 SGHTA, CDR2 FQGNSA. V lost 1 base, J lost 3 bases, and 18 bases lay in between. The CDR3 runs to 17 residues. For the CDR3, the DNA is TGTGCCAGCAGCTTAGGGCAGGGAAAACTCTCTCACTATGGCTACACCTTC. This encodes CASSLGQGKLSHYGYTF.

The chain couples TRBV30 to TRBJ2-2; 11 bases line up with TRBD2. V lost 2 bases and J lost 3; bases outside the gene matches: 2. CDR1 is GTSNPN, CDR2 SVGIG, per germline (reference sequence). CDR3 length: 15 amino acids. The CDR3 DNA is TGTGCCTGGAGTCTACTAGCGGGAGACACCGGGGAGCTGTTTTTT. Translation gives CAWSLLAGDTGELFF.

V is TRBV18 and J is TRBJ2-5, with 10 bases matching TRBD2. The CDR3 contains 17 residues. Looked up from germline, CDR1 is KGHSH and CDR2 is LQKENI. The junction had 7 bases not matched to a gene; V was cut back by 1 base and J by 2 bases. CDR3 nucleotide sequence: TGTGCCAGCTCACCACTTAGCGGGGGGCTCCTTCAAGAGACCCAGTACTTC. Its translation is CASSPLSGGLLQETQYF.

The chain joins TRBV7-6 to TRBJ2-2, with TRBD1 matching 7 bases. CDR1 is SGHVS and CDR2 is FNYEAQ in the germline V gene. The length of the CDR3 is 16 residues. With 4 bases clipped from V and 2 bases from J, the junction kept 7 bases outside the gene matches. The CDR3 is CASSSLTGRNTGELFF. DNA of the CDR3: TGTGCCAGCAGCTCCTTGACAGGGAGAAACACCGGGGAGCTGTTTTTT. Filled out from reference TRBV7-6 and TRBJ2-2, the complete variable domain reads GAGVSQSPRYKVTKRGQDVALRCDPISGHVSLYWYRQALGQGPEFLTYFNYEAQQDKSGLPNDRFSAERPEGSISTLTIQRTEQRDSAMYRCASSSLTGRNTGELFFGEGSRLTVL.

J is TRBJ2-3 and V is TRBV18, with 11 bases lining up with TRBD2. This CDR3 contains 16 residues. With V trimmed by 4 bases and J by 3 bases, 6 bases remained unmatched. Germline V gives CDR1 KGHSH, CDR2 LQKENI. CDR3 residues: CASSLTGTSGTDTQYF. For the CDR3, the DNA is TGTGCCAGCTCACTTACCGGGACTAGCGGTACAGATACGCAGTATTTT.

This chain uses TRBV11-2 with TRBJ1-1, with 12 bases that match TRBD1. From germline, CDR1 is SGHAT and CDR2 FQNNGV. The length of the CDR3 is 19 residues. After removal of 4 bases from V and 4 bases from J, the junction contained 16 bases not matched to a gene. As DNA, the CDR3 is TGTGCCAGCAGCTCATTCAGGTGGGACAGGGGGCGGAGAGGCACTGAAGCTTTCTTT. This gives the protein CASSSFRWDRGRRGTEAFF.

The chain has TRBV9 and TRBJ1-4; TRBD1 aligns across 8 bases. This CDR3 has 16 residues. Germline loops: CDR1 SGDLS, CDR2 YYNGEE. After removal of 4 bases from V and 4 bases from J, the junction contained 9 bases not matched to a gene. The CDR3, as DNA: TGTGCCAGCAGCCCCCCCGGCGGACAGGGTAATGAAAAACTGTTTTTT. This translates into CASSPPGGQGNEKLFF.

This rearrangement joins TRBV4-1 to TRBJ2-2; D unclear. The V and J ends lost 1 base and 8 bases respectively, with 8 bases between them. The germline gives CDR1 MGHRA, CDR2 YSYEKL. The CDR3 extends over 13 amino acids. CDR3 nucleotide sequence: TGCGCCAGCAGCCAAGGGGTTGTGGGGGAGCTGTTTTTT. This codes for CASSQGVVGELFF.

The V gene is TRBV19, the J gene TRBJ1-1; 7 bases align to TRBD1. V was clipped by 1 base and J by 1 base; unmatched bases: 3. Germline V gene sequence: CDR1 LNHDA, CDR2 SQIVND (reference sequence). The CDR3 sequence is 15 residues long. For the CDR3, the DNA is TGTGCCAGTAGTATAGTGAACAGGGGGAACACTGAAGCTTTCTTT. This translates into CASSIVNRGNTEAFF.

The chain employs TRBV13 and TRBJ2-3, with D possibly being TRBD2 (6 bases). CDR3 length: 14 amino acids. Germline V gene lookup returns CDR1 PRHDT and CDR2 FYEKMQ (reference sequence). V was trimmed by 5 bases and J by 3 bases, leaving 12 bases between them. CDR3 DNA sequence: TGTGCCAGCAGCCCCCGACTAGAAACAGATACGCAGTATTTT. This codes for CASSPRLETDTQYF.

The gene calls are TRBV4-3 and TRBJ1-1; no clear D. The CDR3 sequence is 16 residues long. CDR1 and CDR2 (germline): LGHNA, YSLEER. Trimming removed 0 bases from V and 4 bases from J, with 15 bases in between. The CDR3 reads CASSQDVLVESTEAFF. In DNA, the CDR3 is TGCGCCAGCAGCCAAGATGTACTGGTAGAGAGCACTGAAGCTTTCTTT.

The chain carries TRBV5-1 and TRBJ2-5; D remains ambiguous. Germline lookup yields CDR1 SGHRS and CDR2 YFSETQ. V was trimmed by 2 bases and J by 4 bases, leaving 12 bases between them. The CDR3 is made up of 14 amino acids. The CDR3 sequence: CASSFSRVPETQYF. In DNA, the CDR3 is TGCGCCAGCAGCTTCTCAAGGGTGCCAGAGACCCAGTACTTC.

The chain carries TRBV19 and TRBJ1-5; TRBD1 is a possible D gene (5 bases). Trimming removed 1 base at V and 4 bases at J, with 8 bases between. From germline, CDR1 is LNHDA and CDR2 SQIVND (reference sequence). The CDR3 spans 14 residues. The CDR3 reads CASSIGGVNQPQHF. The CDR3 DNA is TGTGCCAGTAGTATAGGAGGGGTAAATCAGCCCCAGCATTTT.

This clone was recorded once. The gene calls are TRBV18 and TRBJ1-6; a weak D match, TRBD1 (5 bases). CDR1 and CDR2 from the germline V gene are KGHSH and LQKENI. The CDR3 covers 17 residues. The V and J ends lost 3 bases and 0 bases respectively, with 12 bases between them. CDR3 sequence (DNA): TGTGCCAGCTCACCGGGACTCGAGCACTCCTATAATTCACCCCTCCACTTT. Translated: CASSPGLEHSYNSPLHF.

The CDR3 DNA reads as TGTGCCAGCAGACCAGTGTTGATTCGCCACAATGAGCAGTTCTTC. Protein: CASRPVLIRHNEQFF. The rearrangement joins TRBV2 to TRBJ2-1; the D is unclear. CDR3 length: 15 residues. Germline V gene lookup returns CDR1 SNHLY and CDR2 FYNNEI. With 6 bases removed from V and 5 bases from J, the gap between germline ends came to 17 bases.

The chain carries TRBV3-1 (or the pseudogene TRBV3-2) and TRBJ2-2; D is undetermined. V was clipped by 2 bases and J by 6 bases, with 16 bases between them. Per the germline V gene, CDR1 is LGHDT and CDR2 is YNNKEL (reference sequence). This CDR3 region has 16 residues. The CDR3 is CASSQHPPSLPGELFF. The CDR3 coding sequence is TGTGCCAGCAGCCAACACCCCCCATCACTCCCCGGGGAGCTGTTTTTT.

The V call is TRBV6-5, the J call TRBJ2-3; 9 positions match TRBD2. V gave up 7 bases and J gave up 4 bases; unmatched junction bases: 9. CDR3 length: 15 residues. From germline, CDR1 is MNHEY and CDR2 SVGAGI. The CDR3 protein is CASIAGRGRADTQYF. The CDR3 DNA reads TGTGCCAGCATCGCGGGTCGCGGGAGGGCAGATACGCAGTATTTT.

The chain is built from TRBV5-1 and TRBJ2-7; D unresolved. CDR3 length equals 11 residues. Germline assignment: CDR1 SGHRS and CDR2 YFSETQ. The V end lost 3 bases, the J end lost 3 bases, and 4 bases lay between the germline ends. The CDR3 sequence is CASSYGYEQYF. CDR3 sequence (DNA): TGCGCCAGCAGCTACGGCTACGAGCAGTACTTC.